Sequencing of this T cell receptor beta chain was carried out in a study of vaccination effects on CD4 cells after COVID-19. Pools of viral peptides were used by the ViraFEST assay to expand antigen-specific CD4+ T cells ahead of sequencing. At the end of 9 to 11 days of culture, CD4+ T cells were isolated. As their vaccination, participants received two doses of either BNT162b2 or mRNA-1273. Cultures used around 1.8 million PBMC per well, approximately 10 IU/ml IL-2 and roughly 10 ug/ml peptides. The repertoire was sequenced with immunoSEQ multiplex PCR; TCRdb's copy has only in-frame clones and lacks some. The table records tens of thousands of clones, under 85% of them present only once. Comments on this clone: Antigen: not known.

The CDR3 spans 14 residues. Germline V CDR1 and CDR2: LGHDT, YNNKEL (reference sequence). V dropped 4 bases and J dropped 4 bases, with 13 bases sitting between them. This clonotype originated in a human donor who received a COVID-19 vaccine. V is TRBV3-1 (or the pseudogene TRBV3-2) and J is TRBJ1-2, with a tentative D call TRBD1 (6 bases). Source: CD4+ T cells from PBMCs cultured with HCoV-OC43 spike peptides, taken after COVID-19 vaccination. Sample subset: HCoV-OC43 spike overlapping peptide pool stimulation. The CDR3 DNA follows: TGTGCCAGCAGCCCCCCGGGACACAGCTATGGCTACACCTTC. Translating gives CASSPPGHSYGYTF.